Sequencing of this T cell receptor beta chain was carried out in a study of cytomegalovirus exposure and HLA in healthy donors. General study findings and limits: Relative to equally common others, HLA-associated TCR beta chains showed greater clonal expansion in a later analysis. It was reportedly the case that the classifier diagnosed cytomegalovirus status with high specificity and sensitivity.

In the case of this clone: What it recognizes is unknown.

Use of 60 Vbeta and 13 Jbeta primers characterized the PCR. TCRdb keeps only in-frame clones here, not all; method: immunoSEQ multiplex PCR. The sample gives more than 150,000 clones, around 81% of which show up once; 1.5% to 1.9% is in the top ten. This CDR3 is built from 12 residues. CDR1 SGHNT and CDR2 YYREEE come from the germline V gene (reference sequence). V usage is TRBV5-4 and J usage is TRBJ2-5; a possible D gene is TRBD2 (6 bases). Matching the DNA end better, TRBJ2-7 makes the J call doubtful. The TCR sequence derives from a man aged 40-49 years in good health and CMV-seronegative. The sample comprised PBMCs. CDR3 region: CATGTENYEQYF. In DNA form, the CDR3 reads TGTGCCACCGGGACTGAAAACTACGAGCAGTACTTC.